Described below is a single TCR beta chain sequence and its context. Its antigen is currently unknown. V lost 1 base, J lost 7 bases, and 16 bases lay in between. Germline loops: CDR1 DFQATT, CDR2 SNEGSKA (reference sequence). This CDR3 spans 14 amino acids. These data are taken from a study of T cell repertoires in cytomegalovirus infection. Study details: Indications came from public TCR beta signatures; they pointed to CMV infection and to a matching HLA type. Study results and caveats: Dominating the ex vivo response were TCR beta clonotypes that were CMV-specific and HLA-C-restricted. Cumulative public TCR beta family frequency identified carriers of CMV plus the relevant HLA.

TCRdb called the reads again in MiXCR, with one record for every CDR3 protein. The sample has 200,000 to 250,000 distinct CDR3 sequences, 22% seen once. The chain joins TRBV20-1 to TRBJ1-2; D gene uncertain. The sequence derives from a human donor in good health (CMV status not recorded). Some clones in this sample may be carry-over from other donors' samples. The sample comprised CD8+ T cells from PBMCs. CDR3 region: CSARVSGMYLGYTF. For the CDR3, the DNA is TGCAGTGCTAGAGTTTCAGGAATGTATCTTGGCTACACCTTC.